A selection of T cell receptor beta chains follows, all from one sample in a study of T cell responses to AZD1222 COVID-19 vaccine. Data came from immunoSEQ multiplex PCR; TCRdb stores just in-frame clones and leaves some out. The data show 95,000 to 150,000 clones, about 93% seen once. The input for sequencing was peripheral blood, taken 28 days after the second AZD1222 dose. These receptors came from an adult who received the AZD1222 COVID-19 vaccine. Both conserved end residues are part of each CDR3. Each record gives: clone size, D gene, J gene, V gene, CDR3 DNA, CDR3 protein. A D gene is named only where the DNA matches it firmly. Part of the rows lack a size; the others show once, few, many or a class for expanded clones.

-	-	TRBJ2-7	TRBV3-1/TRBV3-2	TGTGCCAGCAGCCAAGGGGCTTACTCGCCCGAGCAGTACTTC	CASSQGAYSPEQYF
once	-	TRBJ1-6	TRBV6-1	TGTGCCAGCAGTGAAGGATCAACGGGGGGGCCCCTCCACTTT	CASSEGSTGGPLHF
once	-	TRBJ2-5	TRBV20-1	TGCAGTGCTAGGTTCCAAGAGACCCAGTACTTC	CSARFQETQYF
-	-	TRBJ2-5	TRBV7-2	TGTGCCAGCAGCTTAGGGGTGGGGACGGAGGGGGAGACCCAGTACTTC	CASSLGVGTEGETQYF
-	-	TRBJ2-2	TRBV9	TGTGCCAGCAGCGTAGCGTCGACAGACGCGAACACCGGGGAGCTGTTTTTT	CASSVASTDANTGELFF
-	-	TRBJ2-1	TRBV30	TGTGCCTGGGGCTTGGGGAATGAGCAGTTCTTC	CAWGLGNEQFF
-	-	TRBJ1-1	TRBV5-1	TGCGCCAGCAGCCTCGATGGAGGGACTGAAGCTTTCTTT	CASSLDGGTEAFF
-	-	TRBJ2-5	TRBV7-8	TGTGCCAGCAGCCGATGGGTAGGAGAGACCCAGTACTTC	CASSRWVGETQYF
-	-	TRBJ1-2	TRBV12-3/TRBV12-4	TGTGCCAGCAGTCCGGAAAACTATGGCTACACCTTC	CASSPENYGYTF
-	-	TRBJ2-5	TRBV4-2	TGTGCCAGCAATGGGGGAGAAGAGACCCAGTACTTC	CASNGGEETQYF
-	-	TRBJ2-3	TRBV10-2	TGCGCCAGCAGGGAGTCCTACTCGGGGGATACGCAGTATTTT	CASRESYSGDTQYF
-	-	TRBJ2-2	TRBV6-5	TGTGCCAGCAGTTATTCGGATTTCACCGGGGAGCTGTTTTTT	CASSYSDFTGELFF
-	-	TRBJ1-2	TRBV7-8	TGTGCCAGCAGCTCGGACACCTTCAACTATGGCTACACCTTC	CASSSDTFNYGYTF
-	-	TRBJ1-3	TRBV3-1/TRBV3-2	TGTGCCAGCAGCCAAGGGAGCTCTGGAAACACCATATATTTT	CASSQGSSGNTIYF
few	TRBD2	TRBJ2-1	TRBV7-9	TGTGCCAGCAGCGCCACTAGCGGAGAATGGTACAATGAGCAGTTCTTC	CASSATSGEWYNEQFF
-	TRBD1	TRBJ2-2	TRBV19	TGTGCCAGTGCCGGGACAGGTAGCACCGGGGAGCTGTTTTTT	CASAGTGSTGELFF
-	-	TRBJ1-1	TRBV10-3	TGTGCCATCAGCGGAATTTGGACAGTGAACACTGAAGCTTTCTTT	CAISGIWTVNTEAFF
once	-	TRBJ2-5	TRBV7-2	TGTGCCAGCAGCTTATCGGTGGGCCAAGAGACCCAGTACTTC	CASSLSVGQETQYF
-	TRBD1	TRBJ1-2	TRBV5-4	TGTGCTGCAGGGGGAGTCAACTATGGCTACACCTTC	CAAGGVNYGYTF
-	-	TRBJ2-1	TRBV12-3/TRBV12-4	TGTGCCAGCACTCGGACGAACGAGCAGTTCTTC	CASTRTNEQFF
-	-	TRBJ1-2	TRBV2	TGTGCCAGCAGTGAAGAAGTCAACTATGGCTACACCTTC	CASSEEVNYGYTF
-	-	TRBJ1-1	TRBV2	TGTGCCAGCAGTCGGGAAGGTACCACTGAAGCTTTCTTT	CASSREGTTEAFF
few	TRBD1	TRBJ1-2	TRBV29-1	TGCAGCGTTGTATTAGGTGGACAGGGCCGAGGCTACACCTTC	CSVVLGGQGRGYTF
-	TRBD1	TRBJ1-2	TRBV4-2	TGTGCCAGCAGCCAAGATAGACAGGGGGACTATGGCTACACCTTC	CASSQDRQGDYGYTF
-	-	TRBJ1-6	TRBV20-1	TGCAGTGTTGGGGACTCACCCCTCCACTTT	CSVGDSPLHF
-	-	TRBJ1-4	TRBV3-1/TRBV3-2	TGTGCCAGCAGACGGGCAAGCGAACTGTTTTTT	CASRRASELFF
-	-	TRBJ2-2	TRBV14	TGTGCCAGCAGCCAAGATCGGATCGGCAGATTAAACACCGGGGAGCTGTTTTTT	CASSQDRIGRLNTGELFF
-	-	TRBJ2-7	TRBV27	TGTGCCAGCAGTTTATTAGACAGGAACTACGAGCAGTACTTC	CASSLLDRNYEQYF